This entry concerns a single T cell receptor (beta chain). Its antigen is unidentified. The germline CDR1 and CDR2 sequences are SGHRS and YFSETQ. The V end was cut by 0 bases, the J end by 4 bases, with 16 bases between. CDR3 size: 17 residues. Amplification used 60 Vbeta primers and 13 Jbeta primers. Only in-frame clones appear in the TCRdb table, and some are missing; sequencing was by immunoSEQ multiplex PCR. The repertoire consists of 150,000 to 200,000 clones, with around 80% occurring once and the leading ten covering approximately 1%. The data originate from a study of cytomegalovirus exposure and HLA in healthy donors. Across the study: Most genotyped donors, about 81% of fewer than 400, had Caucasian-associated genetic ancestry. Study-level results: Most TCRs appeared rarely, but some public TCRs recurred in many donors. Among the sequence variants, a highly shared cluster was likely an artifact of sequencing.

This clonotype was sampled from a woman between 35 and 50 years old in good health and CMV-seronegative. The gene calls are TRBV5-1 and TRBJ2-2, with D uncertain. The sequenced sample consisted of PBMCs. CDR3: CASSLGFGNVPTGELFF. The DNA for the CDR3 is TGCGCCAGCAGCTTGGGATTTGGCAACGTGCCCACCGGGGAGCTGTTTTTT.